This TCR beta chain is drawn from a study of early T cells in non-severe SARS-CoV-2 infection. This clonotype was counted only a few times. V shed 6 bases and J 2 bases; nucleotides not matched to a gene: 6. The CDR3 consists of 15 residues. Per the germline V gene, CDR1 is MNHEY and CDR2 is SMNVEV (reference sequence). From the 5' RACE reads, TCRdb called clonotypes with MiXCR, one entry per CDR3 protein. Of around 20,000 distinct CDR3 sequences listed, under 4.5% are singletons. The chain recombines TRBV27 with TRBJ1-2, with 10 bases that match TRBD1. This receptor was identified in an adult who was a healthcare worker with PCR-confirmed SARS-CoV-2 infection or an uninfected control (not recorded which). Material: whole blood. Here the CDR3 reads CASRQSDRGNYGYTF. CDR3 in DNA: TGTGCCAGCAGACAGTCGGACAGGGGGAACTATGGCTACACCTTC.